Sequencing of this T cell receptor (beta chain) was carried out in a study of control samples from healthy donors and cancer patients (dated by TCRdb to between 2020 and 2021). The library was obtained by the immunoSEQ multiplex PCR assay. This immuneACCESS table, as held by TCRdb, lists in-frame sequences with V and J called but not all clones. Of the missing ones, under half trace to an unresolved V gene in checked studies; the others have no known cause. The sample profile shows around 140,000 clones; about 90% of them were found once. 5.5% to 9% of the sample is taken by the ten largest. CDR1 and CDR2 were assigned from the germline V gene as SNHLY and FYNNEI. The CDR3 sequence holds 14 residues, the cysteine and phenylalanine included. The retained sequence is limited to the CDR3, 42 bases, with the frame set at the first base. In regard to this clone: Its antigen is still unknown. A junction boundary mismatches the germline segment, possibly from a read error.

This chain is built from TRBV2 and TRBJ1-2; confidence is insufficient to name the D gene. The receptor comes from a man between 18 and 35 years old in good health. Source material: blood. This receptor has the CDR3 CASSYPERSYRYTF. The sequence in DNA is TGTGCCAGCAGCTACCCGGAGAGGTCCTATCGCTACACCTTC.